This TCR beta chain was documented in a study of shared clonotypes between healthy human individuals. CDR3 length: 13 amino acids. Trimming cost V 6 bases and J 2 bases, with 10 bases left between them. Germline V gives CDR1 MNHNS, CDR2 SASEGT. Notes on the study in general: Estimated richness values were generally larger in naive subsets than in memory subsets.

The repertoire was sequenced with immunoSEQ multiplex PCR; TCRdb's copy has only in-frame clones and lacks some. The sample yields about 1.1 million clones, around 77% seen once. To note about this clone: What it binds is not known.

The sequence derives from a man aged 18 to 35 in good health. Some clones in this sample may be carry-over from other donors' samples. V is TRBV6-1 and J is TRBJ1-2, with D perhaps TRBD1 (6 bases). The sequencing input was memory CD4+ T cells from PBMCs. Regarding subset: CD45RA-negative fraction. CDR3 loop: CASSLTGNYGYTF. As DNA, the CDR3 is TGTGCCAGCAGCCTCACAGGGAACTATGGCTACACCTTC.